The 17 T cell receptor beta chains below were found in one sample sequenced in a study of blood T cell repertoires in COVID-19. Sequencing used immunoSEQ multiplex PCR; TCRdb keeps in-frame clones, though not all of them. The data show approximately 160,000 clones, around 87% seen once. The specimen sequenced was peripheral blood. These receptors were taken from a man aged 60 to 75 with COVID-19, enrolled during active disease.

The genes are TRBV29-1 and TRBJ1-4; 9 bases are shared with TRBD1. In germline, CDR1 is SQVTM, CDR2 ANQGSEA. This CDR3 contains 15 residues. V was clipped by 5 bases and J by 3 bases; unmatched bases: 7. The CDR3 DNA reads as TGCAGCGTTTCGGGACAGGGATTGCCTAATGAAAAACTGTTTTTT. The encoded protein is CSVSGQGLPNEKLFF.

The chain carries TRBV18 and TRBJ1-2, with TRBD1 matching over 8 bases. This CDR3 has 15 amino acids. CDR1 and CDR2 (germline): KGHSH, LQKENI. With V trimmed by 3 bases and J by 3 bases, 6 bases remained unmatched. CDR3: CASSPGTGGYYGYTF. The CDR3, as DNA: TGTGCCAGCTCACCGGGGACAGGCGGTTACTATGGCTACACCTTC.

The genes are TRBV29-1 and TRBJ2-7; possible D gene TRBD1, 5 bases. This CDR3 contains 11 residues. Germline loops: CDR1 SQVTM, CDR2 ANQGSEA. Trimming left V 4 bases short and J 6 bases short, with 10 bases between. Here the CDR3 reads CSVGGVGEQYF. Here the CDR3 DNA reads TGCAGCGTTGGGGGCGTGGGCGAGCAGTACTTC.

The genes are TRBV30 and TRBJ1-2, with D possibly matching TRBD1 (5 bases). V was trimmed by 3 bases and J by 4 bases, leaving 9 bases between them. Per the germline V gene, CDR1 is GTSNPN and CDR2 is SVGIG (reference sequence). This CDR3 comprises 12 residues. CDR3: CAWRGLGYGYTF. CDR3 DNA: TGTGCCTGGAGGGGGCTAGGCTATGGCTACACCTTC.

The rearrangement uses TRBV4-1 and TRBJ1-2, with a weak D call TRBD1 (6 bases). CDR1 and CDR2 (germline): MGHRA, YSYEKL. The length of the CDR3 is 15 residues. Trimming left V 6 bases short and J 4 bases short, with 18 bases between. The CDR3 sequence: CASSLDRSNIYGYTF. As DNA, the CDR3 is TGCGCCAGCAGTCTAGACAGGTCTAATATCTATGGCTACACCTTC.

The chain links TRBV6-5 to TRBJ1-1; 8 bases match TRBD1. V was pared by 6 bases and J by 2 bases, with 8 bases of the junction left unmatched. Germline CDR1 reads MNHEY; CDR2 reads SVGAGI. The CDR3 is 15 residues long. CDR3 nucleotides: TGTGCCAGCAGATCCTCGGGACAGGCCAACACTGAAGCTTTCTTT. Its translation is CASRSSGQANTEAFF.

The rearrangement uses TRBV29-1 and TRBJ1-2; D is perhaps TRBD1 (6 bases). The V gene's germline CDR1 is SQVTM and CDR2 ANQGSEA. V was trimmed by 3 bases and J by 1 base, leaving 15 bases between them. This CDR3 is built from 15 residues. Written as DNA, the CDR3 is TGCAGCGTTGATGCAAGACAGGCCTTTAACTATGGCTACACCTTC. As protein: CSVDARQAFNYGYTF.

The chain joins TRBV30 to TRBJ2-7, with D uncertain. The germline V and J ends were trimmed by 0 bases and 6 bases, with 36 bases remaining between them. The CDR3 has 21 residues. Per germline, CDR1 GTSNPN and CDR2 SVGIG (reference sequence). The CDR3 sequence is CAWSVGSDYDNLRLLYREQYF. The CDR3, as DNA: TGTGCCTGGAGTGTTGGGTCGGATTACGACAACCTACGTCTCCTTTATCGCGAGCAGTACTTC.

The chain joins TRBV10-3 to TRBJ2-3; D remains unclear. The CDR3 is 11 residues long. Per germline, CDR1 ENHRY and CDR2 SYGVKD. The V end was cut by 3 bases, the J end by 5 bases, with 3 bases between. In DNA, the CDR3 is TGTGCCATCAGTGACCTAGATACGCAGTATTTT. As protein: CAISDLDTQYF.

The chain links TRBV12-3 or TRBV12-4 to TRBJ1-3; no firm D call. Trimming left V 6 bases short and J 3 bases short, with 6 bases between. The CDR3 is 12 residues long. The CDR3 DNA sequence: TGTGCCAGCAGGGCCCTTGGAAACACCATATATTTT. Translated: CASRALGNTIYF.

The chain couples TRBV28 to TRBJ1-2; D is unresolved. Germline loops: CDR1 MDHEN, CDR2 SYDVKM. The CDR3 is made up of 13 amino acids. The V and J ends lost 6 bases and 2 bases respectively, with 10 bases between them. This CDR3 reads CASSSEQNYGYTF. CDR3 sequence (DNA): TGTGCCAGCAGCAGCGAACAAAACTATGGCTACACCTTC.

The chain uses TRBV7-2 and TRBJ1-2, with 7 positions matching TRBD1. V lost 3 bases, J lost 2 bases, and 6 bases stayed unmatched. The V gene's germline CDR1 is SGHTA and CDR2 FQGNSA. This CDR3 contains 15 residues. The DNA for the CDR3 is TGTGCCAGCAGCTTCAGGGCAGGGGGGAACTATGGCTACACCTTC. Translated, it gives CASSFRAGGNYGYTF.

The V gene is TRBV6-2 or TRBV6-3, the J gene TRBJ1-2; no reliable D call. This CDR3 contains 12 residues. CDR1 is MNHEY and CDR2 is SVGEGT in the germline V gene. The V end lost 2 bases, the J end lost 4 bases, and 5 bases lay between the germline ends. CDR3 protein: CASSYQIYGYTF. DNA of the CDR3: TGTGCCAGCAGTTACCAGATCTATGGCTACACCTTC.

The CDR3 coding sequence is TGTGCCAGCTCACCATCGGTCCCGACTAGCTCCTACAATGAGCAGTTCTTC. It yields the protein CASSPSVPTSSYNEQFF. The rearrangement joins TRBV18 to TRBJ2-1, with a possible D match to TRBD2 (6 bases). CDR1 is KGHSH and CDR2 is LQKENI in the germline V gene. Trimming took off 2 bases at V and 0 bases at J, with 14 bases between the two ends. The CDR3 extends over 17 amino acids.

CDR3 nucleotides: TGTGCCTGGGGCCCCGGGGGTTATAATTCACCCCTCCACTTT. Encoded protein: CAWGPGGYNSPLHF. The V gene is TRBV30, the J gene TRBJ1-6; weak D call: TRBD1 (5 bases). Trimming shortened V by 5 bases and J by 4 bases, and 12 bases separated the two germline ends. This CDR3 contains 14 residues. Germline V CDR1 and CDR2: GTSNPN, SVGIG (reference sequence).

This chain joins TRBV15 and TRBJ2-3; TRBD2 matches 7 bases. The CDR3 covers 14 residues. The trim removed 8 bases at V and 3 bases at J, leaving 8 bases unmatched. Germline V gene data show CDR1 as LNHNV and CDR2 as YYDKDF (reference sequence). The CDR3 here is CATRGGGWTDTQYF. The CDR3 nucleotides read TGTGCCACCCGCGGGGGAGGCTGGACAGATACGCAGTATTTT.

This sequence joins TRBV28 and TRBJ1-1, with a possible D match to TRBD1 (5 bases). The ends were cut back, 1 base at V and 2 bases at J, with 14 bases in the middle. Germline V gene data show CDR1 as MDHEN and CDR2 as SYDVKM. CDR3 size: 16 residues. Here the CDR3 DNA reads TGTGCCAGCAGTTTATCGCAGGGTTACGAAAACACTGAAGCTTTCTTT. It is translated as CASSLSQGYENTEAFF.